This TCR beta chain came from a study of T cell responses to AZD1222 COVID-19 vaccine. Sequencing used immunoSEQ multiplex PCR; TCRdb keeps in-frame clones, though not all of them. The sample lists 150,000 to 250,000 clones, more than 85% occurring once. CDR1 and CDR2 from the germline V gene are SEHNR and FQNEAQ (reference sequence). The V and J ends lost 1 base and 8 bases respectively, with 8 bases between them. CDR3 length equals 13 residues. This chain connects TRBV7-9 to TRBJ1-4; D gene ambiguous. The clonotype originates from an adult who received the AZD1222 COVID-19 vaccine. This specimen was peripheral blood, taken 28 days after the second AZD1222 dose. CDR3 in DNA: TGTGCCAGCAGCTTAGGTTTTTCGGAAAAACTGTTTTTT. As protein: CASSLGFSEKLFF.